The next 22 T cell receptor beta chains were all read from a single sample in a study of siplizumab effects on memory and regulatory T cells. This table comes from immunoSEQ multiplex PCR, and its TCRdb copy is limited to in-frame clones, with some not included. This sample yields tens of thousands of clones, of which around three quarters are seen a single time; approximately 0.4% belongs to the top ten. Sequenced: memory CD4+ T cells sorted from blood. All receptors come from a human donor in good health.

V usage is TRBV2 and J usage is TRBJ2-1; the D gene is possibly TRBD2 (5 bases). Trimming took 5 bases from V and 0 from J, leaving 8 bases between them. Germline loops: CDR1 SNHLY, CDR2 FYNNEI. The length of the CDR3 is 14 residues. CDR3 protein: CASSITSSYNEQFF. The CDR3, as DNA: TGTGCCAGCAGTATAACTAGCTCCTACAATGAGCAGTTCTTC.

This clone was observed a single time. The J gene is TRBJ2-4, the V gene TRBV19; possibly TRBD1 or TRBD2 for D (6 bases each). The germline V and J ends were trimmed by 8 bases and 1 base, with 12 bases remaining between them. This CDR3 is built from 14 residues. The germline gives CDR1 LNHDA, CDR2 SQIVND (reference sequence). The CDR3 here is CASQLGGAKNIQYF. As DNA, the CDR3 is TGTGCCAGTCAGTTAGGGGGGGCCAAAAACATTCAGTACTTC.

This clone was detected only a few times. This sequence joins TRBV6-5 and TRBJ1-4; perhaps TRBD1 as D (5 bases). The V end was cut by 7 bases, the J end by 6 bases, with 18 bases between. CDR3 size: 15 residues. Germline loops: CDR1 MNHEY, CDR2 SVGAGI. The CDR3 protein is CASTNIRDRDEKLFF. The CDR3 bases are TGTGCCAGCACCAATATCCGGGACCGGGATGAAAAACTGTTTTTT.

The chain uses TRBV2 and TRBJ2-7; 9 bases agree with TRBD1. Germline-derived CDR1 and CDR2 are SNHLY and FYNNEI. The CDR3 contains 14 residues. Unmatched junction bases numbered 10, after V lost 6 bases and J lost 7 bases. CDR3 region: CASSWDRAVEEQYF. The CDR3 DNA reads TGTGCCAGCAGCTGGGACAGGGCCGTGGAGGAGCAGTACTTC.

The chain employs TRBV4-2 and TRBJ2-1, with D unclear. From germline, CDR1 is LGHNA and CDR2 YNFKEQ. V dropped 3 bases and J dropped 8 bases, with 11 bases sitting between them. CDR3 size: 13 residues. For the CDR3, the DNA is TGTGCCAGCAGCCAGGCCTCGATGGATGAGCAGTTCTTC. Its translation: CASSQASMDEQFF.

The genes are TRBV5-1 and TRBJ1-4; D not certain. Germline lookup yields CDR1 SGHRS and CDR2 YFSETQ. V was shortened by 0 bases and J by 8 bases, with 11 bases between the two germline ends. The CDR3 is made up of 14 amino acids. The CDR3 coding sequence is TGCGCCAGCAGCTTGGGACGCGGCTCCGAAAAACTGTTTTTT. It is translated as CASSLGRGSEKLFF. Looking up the rest from reference TRBV5-1 and TRBJ1-4 gives the full variable domain: KAGVTQTPRYLIKTRGQQVTLSCSPISGHRSVSWYQQTPGQGLQFLFEYFSETQRNKGNFPGRFSGRQFSNSRSEMNVSTLELGDSALYLCASSLGRGSEKLFFGSGTQLSVL.

This sequence joins TRBV7-9 and TRBJ2-3; D remains unclear. V was cut by 5 bases and J by 3 bases, with 15 bases left in between. CDR3 length: 15 residues. Germline CDR1 is SEHNR and CDR2 is FQNEAQ (reference sequence). This CDR3 reads CASSPGGVTTDTQYF. DNA for the CDR3: TGTGCCAGCAGCCCTGGCGGAGTAACTACAGATACGCAGTATTTT.

The chain uses TRBV5-4 and TRBJ2-7; a possible D gene is TRBD1 (6 bases). The CDR3 sequence is 14 residues long. Trimming removed 4 bases from V and 2 bases from J, with 13 bases in between. From germline, CDR1 is SGHNT and CDR2 YYREEE (reference sequence). The CDR3 nucleotides are TGTGCCAGCAGCCAGGGGAAGGGTACCTACGAGCAGTACTTC. Translating gives CASSQGKGTYEQYF.

The rearrangement uses TRBV7-2 and TRBJ2-4, with 12 positions matching TRBD2. V gave up 4 bases and J gave up 5 bases; unmatched junction bases: 9. The CDR3 length is 17 residues. Germline V gene lookup returns CDR1 SGHTA and CDR2 FQGNSA. DNA of the CDR3: TGTGCCAGCAGCTACTCGGCTAGCGGGGGGGCAGAAAACATTCAGTACTTC. Translating gives CASSYSASGGAENIQYF.

V is TRBV5-1 and J is TRBJ1-2; 9 bases line up with TRBD1. In germline, CDR1 is SGHRS, CDR2 YFSETQ. Trimming took 0 bases from V and 0 from J; bases not matched to a gene: 3. This CDR3 has 16 amino acids. CDR3 coding DNA: TGCGCCAGCAGCTTGGGAGGGACAGGGACTAACTATGGCTACACCTTC. This translates into CASSLGGTGTNYGYTF.

The V and J genes are TRBV7-2 and TRBJ2-7; D is unresolved. The V end was cut by 1 base, the J end by 1 base, with 5 bases between. In germline, CDR1 is SGHTA, CDR2 FQGNSA. This CDR3 is 13 amino acids long. The CDR3 DNA follows: TGTGCCAGCAGCTTAGTGTATTCCTACGAGCAGTACTTC. Amino acid sequence: CASSLVYSYEQYF.

The chain combines TRBV7-3 with TRBJ2-7, with D hard to call. Germline-derived CDR1 and CDR2 are SGHTA and FQGTGA. Trimming removed 4 bases at V and 5 bases at J, with 12 bases between. CDR3 length: 13 amino acids. CDR3 DNA: TGTGCCAGCAGCTCGGGTCTGCTAGACGAGCAGTACTTC. It codes for CASSSGLLDEQYF.

This chain links TRBV6-6 with TRBJ1-5; 8 bases line up with TRBD1. The germline V gene encodes CDR1 MNHNY and CDR2 SVGAGI (reference sequence). The CDR3 covers 13 residues. Trimming cost V 6 bases and J 6 bases; bases outside gene matches: 4. The CDR3 DNA reads as TGTGCCAGCAGCCGACAGGGGAGTCAGCCCCAGCATTTT. It yields the protein CASSRQGSQPQHF.

In nucleotides, the CDR3 is TGTGCCAGCAGTGGAGGAGGGAGGACTGAAGCTTTCTTT. This gives the protein CASSGGGRTEAFF. The rearrangement uses TRBV2 and TRBJ1-1; D remains unclear. Trimming stripped 4 bases from V and 5 bases from J, with 11 bases between. Germline-derived CDR1 and CDR2 are SNHLY and FYNNEI. This CDR3 is built from 13 residues. Full variable domain (rest looked up from reference TRBV2 and TRBJ1-1): EPEVTQTPSHQVTQMGQEVILRCVPISNHLYFYWYRQILGQKVEFLVSFYNNEISEKSEIFDDQFSVERPDGSNFTLKIRSTKLEDSAMYFCASSGGGRTEAFFGQGTRLTVV.

The chain employs TRBV10-1 and TRBJ1-1; weak D call: TRBD1 (6 bases). Looked up from germline, CDR1 is WNHNN and CDR2 is SYGVQD (reference sequence). V was cut by 7 bases and J by 1 base, with 10 bases left in between. The CDR3 extends over 13 amino acids. CDR3 residues: CASTNRENTEAFF. The CDR3 DNA is TGCGCCAGCACGAACAGGGAGAACACTGAAGCTTTCTTT.

The genes are TRBV6-6 and TRBJ1-5, with unresolved D. The CDR3 is made up of 12 amino acids. Looked up from germline, CDR1 is MNHNY and CDR2 is SVGAGI (reference sequence). V gave up 2 bases and J gave up 4 bases, with 3 bases separating them. The CDR3 protein is CASSYGNQPQHF. The DNA for the CDR3 is TGTGCCAGCAGTTACGGGAATCAGCCCCAGCATTTT.

V and J are TRBV19 and TRBJ2-5, with D tentatively TRBD2 (7 bases). Germline-derived CDR1 and CDR2 are LNHDA and SQIVND (reference sequence). Trimming left V 7 bases short and J 2 bases short, with 14 bases between. There are 14 residues in the CDR3. CDR3 DNA sequence: TGTGCCAGTAAAGGGGGGGCCGTACAAGAGACCCAGTACTTC. Its protein is CASKGGAVQETQYF.

In DNA form, the CDR3 reads TGTGCCAGTCGGGAGGGGAGAGGAGATACGCAGTATTTT. Amino acids: CASREGRGDTQYF. This chain uses TRBV6-5 with TRBJ2-3; 8 bases line up with TRBD2. The V segment lost 9 bases and the J segment 5 bases; nucleotides outside the gene matches: 7. The germline V gene has CDR1 MNHEY and CDR2 SVGAGI. This CDR3 has 13 amino acids.

This clone was counted only a few times. The rearrangement links TRBV5-1 to TRBJ1-2; D gene ambiguous. The CDR3 extends over 13 amino acids. Looked up from germline, CDR1 is SGHRS and CDR2 is YFSETQ. Trimming took 4 bases from V and 4 from J, leaving 11 bases between them. CDR3 bases: TGCGCCAGCAGCGTGATTGGGGTCTATGGCTACACCTTC. The encoded protein is CASSVIGVYGYTF. The whole variable domain, filled in from reference TRBV5-1 and TRBJ1-2, reads KAGVTQTPRYLIKTRGQQVTLSCSPISGHRSVSWYQQTPGQGLQFLFEYFSETQRNKGNFPGRFSGRQFSNSRSEMNVSTLELGDSALYLCASSVIGVYGYTFGSGTRLTVV.

The rearrangement uses TRBV18 and TRBJ2-7, with 8 bases lining up with TRBD1. CDR3 length: 15 amino acids. The germline V gene encodes CDR1 KGHSH and CDR2 LQKENI. Trimming removed 3 bases from V and 2 bases from J; junction bases left unmatched: 6. The chain's CDR3 is CASSPPGRGPYEQYF. CDR3 nucleotides: TGTGCCAGCTCACCCCCTGGCAGGGGGCCCTACGAGCAGTACTTC.

The CDR3, as DNA: TGTGCCAGCAGTCCATACAGGGGCTCCTACGAGCAGTACTTC. This gives the protein CASSPYRGSYEQYF. V usage is TRBV27 and J usage is TRBJ2-7; TRBD1 aligns across 7 bases. The germline V gene has CDR1 MNHEY and CDR2 SMNVEV (reference sequence). This CDR3 is built from 14 residues. Losses at the gene ends were 5 bases for V and 0 bases for J; bases not matched to a gene: 4.

The rearrangement links TRBV5-5 to TRBJ2-7; D is unclear. CDR1 is SGHKS and CDR2 is YYEKEE in the germline V gene (reference sequence). Trimming removed 2 bases at V and 2 bases at J, with 11 bases between. The CDR3 totals 14 residues. CDR3 nucleotides: TGTGCCAGCAGCTTTGGGCAGGTAGCCTACGAGCAGTACTTC. Protein: CASSFGQVAYEQYF. Based on the CDR3 plus reference TRBV5-5 and TRBJ2-7, the full variable domain is DAGVTQSPTHLIKTRGQQVTLRCSPISGHKSVSWYQQVLGQGPQFIFQYYEKEERGRGNFPDRFSARQFPNYSSELNVNALLLGDSALYLCASSFGQVAYEQYFGPGTRLTVT.